This T cell receptor beta chain was sequenced for a study of blood T cell repertoires in COVID-19. About the study: T cells, B-cell-depleted T cells, or PBMCs provided the cDNA or gDNA that served as material.

Donors were grouped by their self-reported clinical history. Recovered status applied to Cohort 3 donors who had two consecutive negative PCRs. It also applied to those with clearance or with symptom resolution. TCRdb's copy holds only in-frame clones and misses some; the assay was immunoSEQ multiplex PCR. Here the sample spans a few hundred thousand clones, nearly 90% being singletons. The origin of this receptor is a woman younger than 45 who had recovered from COVID-19. What was sequenced was PBMCs or T cells enriched from blood (not recorded which).

The CDR3 loop is CASSAGTGATEAFF. The CDR3 bases are TGTGCCAGTAGTGCCGGGACAGGGGCCACTGAAGCTTTCTTT. The chain recombines TRBV19 with TRBJ1-1; the match to TRBD1 covers 10 bases. Germline CDR1 is LNHDA and CDR2 is SQIVND (reference sequence). CDR3 size: 14 residues. With 5 bases clipped from V and 4 bases from J, the junction kept 4 bases outside the gene matches.